The subject of this entry is one T cell receptor (beta chain). Its matching antigen is unknown. CD45RA+ naive and CD45RA-negative memory subsets were separated from CD4+ cells. The assay was carried out at the deep level. Measured with immunoSEQ multiplex PCR; TCRdb has only the in-frame clones, and not every one. The profile covers about 1.5 million clones, with roughly 96% appearing a single time and 0.95% to 1.5% taken by the ten largest. The data were taken from a study of shared clonotypes between healthy human individuals. CDR1 SGDLS and CDR2 YYNGEE come from the germline V gene. The CDR3 loop spans 15 amino acids. J lost 2 bases, V lost 5 bases, and 3 bases had no gene match. Study conclusions and caveats: Clonotypes not shared had lower generation probabilities than those common to all four donors.

The sequence derives from a man aged 25-45 years in good health. The rearrangement joins TRBV9 to TRBJ2-1; TRBD2 matches at 11 bases. The sample consisted of naive CD4+ T cells sorted from blood. The subset is: CD45RA+ positively selected. CDR3 region: CASSGLAGPYNEQFF. The CDR3 DNA follows: TGTGCCAGCAGTGGACTAGCGGGCCCCTACAATGAGCAGTTCTTC.